The 10 T cell receptor beta chains in this list originate from one sample, sequenced in a study of T cell responses to AZD1222 COVID-19 vaccine. Generated by immunoSEQ multiplex PCR, the TCRdb table keeps only in-frame clones and is missing some. The sample shows 96,000 or so clones, 90% of them seen only once. The source was peripheral blood, collected on day 0 of AZD1222 vaccination. The receptor source for this set is an adult in good health.

V usage is TRBV19 and J usage is TRBJ2-5, with D perhaps being TRBD1 or TRBD2 (5 bases each). Trimming took 3 bases from V and 4 from J, leaving 15 bases between them. This CDR3 comprises 15 residues. Germline V gives CDR1 LNHDA, CDR2 SQIVND (reference sequence). In DNA, the CDR3 is TGTGCCAGTAGTATTTGGTTCGGGGCGGGAGAGACCCAGTACTTC. This codes for CASSIWFGAGETQYF.

The J gene is TRBJ1-1, the V gene TRBV12-3 or TRBV12-4, with unresolved D. Trimming removed 3 bases at V and 2 bases at J, with 7 bases between. The CDR3 is 13 residues long. The chain's CDR3 is CASSFPGNTEAFF. CDR3 coding DNA: TGTGCCAGCAGTTTTCCAGGAAACACTGAAGCTTTCTTT.

This rearrangement joins TRBV6-2 or TRBV6-3 to TRBJ2-7, with D uncertain. The CDR3 contains 14 residues. Trimming shortened V by 0 bases and J by 3 bases, and 9 bases separated the two germline ends. Germline V gives CDR1 MNHEY, CDR2 SVGEGT. The CDR3 DNA is TGTGCCAGCAGTTACTCGAGTCCGGGCTACGAGCAGTACTTC. Translation gives CASSYSSPGYEQYF.

The V call is TRBV2, the J call TRBJ2-3; 7 bases fit TRBD1. The J segment lost 2 bases and the V segment lost 8 bases, leaving 4 bases of the junction unmatched. The CDR3 loop spans 13 amino acids. The germline V gene has CDR1 SNHLY and CDR2 FYNNEI. CDR3 in amino acids: CASGGQFTDTQYF. The CDR3 DNA reads TGTGCCAGCGGGGGACAGTTCACAGATACGCAGTATTTT.

The V call is TRBV18, the J call TRBJ2-5; 9 nucleotides line up with TRBD1. The CDR3 has 15 amino acids. The V gene's germline CDR1 is KGHSH and CDR2 LQKENI. Trimming took 3 bases from V and 5 from J; bases not matched to a gene: 7. CDR3 loop: CASSPGDRGTETQYF. The CDR3 coding sequence is TGTGCCAGCTCACCTGGCGACAGGGGGACCGAGACCCAGTACTTC.

The chain employs TRBV27 and TRBJ1-5; D remains unclear. The CDR3 has 13 residues. Germline CDR1 reads MNHEY; CDR2 reads SMNVEV (reference sequence). Trimming cost V 5 bases and J 4 bases, with 9 bases left between them. CDR3 sequence reads: CASSIRRNQPQHF. CDR3 nucleotides: TGTGCCAGCAGTATACGAAGGAATCAGCCCCAGCATTTT.

The chain employs TRBV3-1 (or the pseudogene TRBV3-2) and TRBJ2-2; D is unclear. The V and J ends lost 1 base and 2 bases respectively, with 5 bases between them. Germline V lookup: CDR1 LGHDT, CDR2 YNNKEL (reference sequence). CDR3 length: 14 residues. The CDR3 spells CASSQVANTGELFF. Here the CDR3 DNA reads TGTGCCAGCAGCCAAGTGGCAAACACCGGGGAGCTGTTTTTT.

V usage is TRBV7-2 and J usage is TRBJ2-1; D may be TRBD1 or TRBD2 (6 bases each). The germline CDR1 and CDR2 sequences are SGHTA and FQGNSA. Trimming stripped 3 bases from V and 4 bases from J, with 13 bases between. The CDR3 covers 15 residues. The CDR3 nucleotides read TGTGCCAGCAGCTTTCCCGGAGGGGGTTACAATGAGCAGTTCTTC. It encodes CASSFPGGGYNEQFF.

The chain is built from TRBV6-2 or TRBV6-3 and TRBJ2-3; 9 nucleotides agree with TRBD1. Germline CDR1 reads MNHEY; CDR2 reads SVGEGT. This CDR3 is 14 amino acids long. J was trimmed by 4 bases and V by 6 bases; bases with no gene match: 5. CDR3 residues: CASSRDRAPDTQYF. The CDR3 DNA sequence: TGTGCCAGCAGCCGGGACAGGGCACCAGATACGCAGTATTTT.

V is TRBV6-1 and J is TRBJ1-1, with a possible D match to TRBD1 (6 bases). V was clipped by 3 bases and J by 0 bases, with 11 bases between them. The CDR3 sequence is 15 residues long. The germline V gene has CDR1 MNHNS and CDR2 SASEGT. CDR3 amino acids: CASSEIGQMNTEAFF. Here the CDR3 DNA reads TGTGCCAGCAGTGAGATTGGACAGATGAACACTGAAGCTTTCTTT.